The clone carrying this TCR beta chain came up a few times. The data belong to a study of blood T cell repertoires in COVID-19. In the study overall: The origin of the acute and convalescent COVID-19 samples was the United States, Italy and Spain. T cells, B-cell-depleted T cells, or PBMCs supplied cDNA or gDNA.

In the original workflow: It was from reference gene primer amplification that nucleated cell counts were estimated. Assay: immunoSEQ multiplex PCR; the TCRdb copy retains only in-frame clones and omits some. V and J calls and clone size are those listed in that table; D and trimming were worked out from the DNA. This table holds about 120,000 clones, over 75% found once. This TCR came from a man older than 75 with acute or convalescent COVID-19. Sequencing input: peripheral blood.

For the CDR3, the DNA is TGCAGTGCTAGTTCAGGGGCAGGCTTCGGAACCTACGAGCAGTACTTC. It specifies CSASSGAGFGTYEQYF. J is TRBJ2-7 and V is TRBV20-1, with D perhaps matching TRBD1 (6 bases). The germline CDR1 and CDR2 sequences are DFQATT and SNEGSKA (reference sequence). Trimming cost V 3 bases and J 2 bases, with 20 bases left between them. The CDR3 is 16 amino acids.